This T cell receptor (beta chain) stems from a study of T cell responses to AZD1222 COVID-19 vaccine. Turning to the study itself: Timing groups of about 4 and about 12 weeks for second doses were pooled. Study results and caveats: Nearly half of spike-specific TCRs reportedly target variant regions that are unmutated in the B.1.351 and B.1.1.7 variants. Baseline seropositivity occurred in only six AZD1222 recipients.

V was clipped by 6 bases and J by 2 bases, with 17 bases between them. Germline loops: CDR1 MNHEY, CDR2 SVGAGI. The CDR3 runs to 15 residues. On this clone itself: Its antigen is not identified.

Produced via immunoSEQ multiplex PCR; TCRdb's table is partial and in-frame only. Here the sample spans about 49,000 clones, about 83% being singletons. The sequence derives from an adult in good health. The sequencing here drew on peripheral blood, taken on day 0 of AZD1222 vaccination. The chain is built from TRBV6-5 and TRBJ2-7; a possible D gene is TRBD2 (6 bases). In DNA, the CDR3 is TGTGCCAGCAGGGCCTCGGATAGCGGAACCTACGAGCAGTACTTC. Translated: CASRASDSGTYEQYF.